The clone carrying this T cell receptor beta chain was seen once. Trimming took off 0 bases at V and 6 bases at J, with 6 bases between the two ends. Germline assignment: CDR1 WNHNN and CDR2 SYGVQD (reference sequence). This CDR3 comprises 13 residues. Per the authors' pipeline: Junction-only sequences without quality scores were provided by ImmunoSEQ, so filtering was different. Data came from immunoSEQ multiplex PCR; TCRdb stores just in-frame clones and leaves some out. From that table come the V and J calls and clone size; the DNA was used to work out D and trimming. The sample has millions of clones, approximately 95% seen once. This sample is drawn from a study of shared clonotypes between healthy human individuals. Study overall: CD4 naive cells filled three plates per donor, CD4 memory three, CD8 naive two and CD8 memory one.

Caucasian adults living in Nashville, Tennessee, provided all samples. J is TRBJ2-1 and V is TRBV10-1, with unresolved D. This receptor was identified in a man aged 18 to 29 in good health. Some clones in this sample may be carry-over from other donors' samples. Sequencing was performed on naive CD4+ T cells from PBMCs. Subset noted: CD45RA+ positively selected. The CDR3 region has the DNA TGCGCCAGCAGTGAGTCGGCAGGCAATGAGCAGTTCTTC. Its translation: CASSESAGNEQFF.